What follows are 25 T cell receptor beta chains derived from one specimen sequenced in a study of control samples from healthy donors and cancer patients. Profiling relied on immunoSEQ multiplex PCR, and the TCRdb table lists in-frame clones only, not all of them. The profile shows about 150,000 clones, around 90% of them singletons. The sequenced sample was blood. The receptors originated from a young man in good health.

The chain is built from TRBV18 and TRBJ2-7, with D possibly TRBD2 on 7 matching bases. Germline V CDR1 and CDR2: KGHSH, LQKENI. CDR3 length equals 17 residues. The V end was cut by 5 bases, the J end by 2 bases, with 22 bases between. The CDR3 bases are TGTGCCAGCTCATCAATCCTGGGAGGGGAGGGGGCCTACGAGCAGTACTTC. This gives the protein CASSSILGGEGAYEQYF.

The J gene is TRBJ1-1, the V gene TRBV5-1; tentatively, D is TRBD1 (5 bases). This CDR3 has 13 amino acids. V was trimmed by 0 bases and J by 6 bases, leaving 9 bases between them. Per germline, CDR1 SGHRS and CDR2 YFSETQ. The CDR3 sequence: CASSLGQGPEAFF. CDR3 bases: TGCGCCAGCAGCTTGGGCCAGGGCCCTGAAGCTTTCTTT. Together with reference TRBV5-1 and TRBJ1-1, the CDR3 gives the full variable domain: KAGVTQTPRYLIKTRGQQVTLSCSPISGHRSVSWYQQTPGQGLQFLFEYFSETQRNKGNFPGRFSGRQFSNSRSEMNVSTLELGDSALYLCASSLGQGPEAFFGQGTRLTVV.

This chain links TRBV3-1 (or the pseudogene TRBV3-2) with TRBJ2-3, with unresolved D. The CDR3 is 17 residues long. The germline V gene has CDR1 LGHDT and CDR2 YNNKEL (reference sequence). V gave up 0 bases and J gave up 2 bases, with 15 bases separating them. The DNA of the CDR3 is TGTGCCAGCAGCCAAGATTGGACCCTCTCTTACACAGATACGCAGTATTTT. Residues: CASSQDWTLSYTDTQYF.

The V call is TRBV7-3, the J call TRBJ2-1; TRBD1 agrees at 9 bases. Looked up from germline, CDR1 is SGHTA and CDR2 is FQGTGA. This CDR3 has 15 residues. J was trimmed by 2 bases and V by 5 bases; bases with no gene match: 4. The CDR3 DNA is TGTGCCAGCAGCCTGGGACAGGGAGCCTACAATGAGCAGTTCTTC. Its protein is CASSLGQGAYNEQFF. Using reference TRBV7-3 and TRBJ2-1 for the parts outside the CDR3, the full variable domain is GAGVSQTPSNKVTEKGKYVELRCDPISGHTALYWYRQSLGQGPEFLIYFQGTGAADDSGLPNDRFFAVRPEGSVSTLKIQRTERGDSAVYLCASSLGQGAYNEQFFGPGTRLTVL.

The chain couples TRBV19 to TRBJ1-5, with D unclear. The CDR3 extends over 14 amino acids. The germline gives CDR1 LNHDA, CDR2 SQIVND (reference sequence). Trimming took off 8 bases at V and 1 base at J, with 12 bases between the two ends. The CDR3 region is CASEFRPSNQPQHF. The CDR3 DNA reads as TGTGCCAGTGAATTCCGGCCGAGCAATCAGCCCCAGCATTTT.

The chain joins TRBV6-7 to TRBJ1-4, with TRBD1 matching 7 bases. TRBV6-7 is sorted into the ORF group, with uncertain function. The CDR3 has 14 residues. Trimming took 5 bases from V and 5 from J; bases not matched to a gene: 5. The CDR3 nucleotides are TGTGCCAGCAGTCAGGGGGGGGGCAATGAAAAACTGTTTTTT. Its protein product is CASSQGGGNEKLFF.

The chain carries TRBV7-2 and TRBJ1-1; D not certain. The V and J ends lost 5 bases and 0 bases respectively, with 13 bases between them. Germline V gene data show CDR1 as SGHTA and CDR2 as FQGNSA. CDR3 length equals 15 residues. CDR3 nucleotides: TGTGCCAGCAGCCAAAACCCTCGAGTGAACACTGAAGCTTTCTTT. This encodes CASSQNPRVNTEAFF.

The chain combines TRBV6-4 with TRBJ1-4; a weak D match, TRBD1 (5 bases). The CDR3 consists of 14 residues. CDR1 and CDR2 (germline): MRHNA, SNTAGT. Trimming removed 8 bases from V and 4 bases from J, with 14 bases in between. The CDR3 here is CASWGGTNNEKLFF. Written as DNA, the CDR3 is TGTGCCAGCTGGGGGGGGACTAATAATGAAAAACTGTTTTTT.

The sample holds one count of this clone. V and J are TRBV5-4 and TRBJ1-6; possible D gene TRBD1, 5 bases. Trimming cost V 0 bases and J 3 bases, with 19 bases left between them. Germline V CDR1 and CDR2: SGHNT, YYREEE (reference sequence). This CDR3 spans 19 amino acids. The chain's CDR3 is CASSLGPGMDTNYNSPLHF. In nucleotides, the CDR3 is TGTGCCAGCAGCTTGGGGCCTGGAATGGACACAAACTATAATTCACCCCTCCACTTT.

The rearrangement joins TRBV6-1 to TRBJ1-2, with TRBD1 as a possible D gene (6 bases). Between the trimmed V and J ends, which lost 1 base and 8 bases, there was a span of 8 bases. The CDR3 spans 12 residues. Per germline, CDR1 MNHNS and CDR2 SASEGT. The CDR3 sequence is CASSEVGGGYTF. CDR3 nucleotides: TGTGCCAGCAGTGAAGTTGGGGGCGGCTACACCTTC.

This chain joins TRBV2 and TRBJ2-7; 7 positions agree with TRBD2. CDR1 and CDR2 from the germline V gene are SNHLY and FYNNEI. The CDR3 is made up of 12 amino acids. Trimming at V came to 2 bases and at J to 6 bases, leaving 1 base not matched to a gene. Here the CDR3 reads CASSEWGGEQYF. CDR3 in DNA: TGTGCCAGCAGTGAATGGGGGGGCGAGCAGTACTTC. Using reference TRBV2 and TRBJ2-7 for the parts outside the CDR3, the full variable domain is EPEVTQTPSHQVTQMGQEVILRCVPISNHLYFYWYRQILGQKVEFLVSFYNNEISEKSEIFDDQFSVERPDGSNFTLKIRSTKLEDSAMYFCASSEWGGEQYFGPGTRLTVT.

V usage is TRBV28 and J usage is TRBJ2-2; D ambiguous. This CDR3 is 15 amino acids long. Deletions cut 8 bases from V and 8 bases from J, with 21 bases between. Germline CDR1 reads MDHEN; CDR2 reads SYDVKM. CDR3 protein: CASGPQPQTRGELFF. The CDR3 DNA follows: TGTGCCAGCGGCCCCCAACCCCAAACTCGTGGGGAGCTGTTTTTT.

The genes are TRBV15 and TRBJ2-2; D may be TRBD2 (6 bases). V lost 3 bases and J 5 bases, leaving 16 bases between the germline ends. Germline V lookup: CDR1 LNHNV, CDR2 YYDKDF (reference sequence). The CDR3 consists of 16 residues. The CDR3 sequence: CATSSVQAGITGELFF. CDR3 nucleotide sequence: TGTGCCACCAGCAGCGTCCAGGCGGGGATTACCGGGGAGCTGTTTTTT.

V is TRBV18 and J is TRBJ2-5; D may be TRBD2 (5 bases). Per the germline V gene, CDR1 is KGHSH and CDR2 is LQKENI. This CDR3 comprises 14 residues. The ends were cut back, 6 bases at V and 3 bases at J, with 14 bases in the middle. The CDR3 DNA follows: TGTGCCAGCTCCGCGGGTGGCAGAGAAGAGACCCAGTACTTC. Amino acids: CASSAGGREETQYF.

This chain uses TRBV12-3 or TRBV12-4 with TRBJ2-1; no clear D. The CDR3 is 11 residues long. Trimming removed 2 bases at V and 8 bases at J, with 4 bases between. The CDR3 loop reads CASSLSHEQFF. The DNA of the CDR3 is TGTGCCAGCAGTTTATCCCATGAGCAGTTCTTC.

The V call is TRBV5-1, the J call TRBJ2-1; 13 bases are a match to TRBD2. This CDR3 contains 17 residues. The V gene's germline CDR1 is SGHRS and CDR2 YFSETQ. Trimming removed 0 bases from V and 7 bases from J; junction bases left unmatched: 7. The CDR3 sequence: CASSLGELAGGRNEQFF. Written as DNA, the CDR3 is TGCGCCAGCAGCTTGGGAGAACTAGCGGGGGGGCGGAATGAGCAGTTCTTC.

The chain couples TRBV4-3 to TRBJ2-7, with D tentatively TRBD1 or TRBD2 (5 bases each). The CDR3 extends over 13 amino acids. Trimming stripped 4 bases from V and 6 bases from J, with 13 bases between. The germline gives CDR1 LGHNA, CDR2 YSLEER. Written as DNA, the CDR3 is TGCGCCAGCAGCCGCTCGCCAGGGAGCGAGCAGTACTTC. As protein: CASSRSPGSEQYF.

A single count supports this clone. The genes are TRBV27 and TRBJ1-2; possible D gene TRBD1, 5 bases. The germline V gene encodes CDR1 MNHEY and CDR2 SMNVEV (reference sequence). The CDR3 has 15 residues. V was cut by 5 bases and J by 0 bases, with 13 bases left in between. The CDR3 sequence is CASSLSQGANYGYTF. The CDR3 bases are TGTGCCAGCAGTCTTTCTCAGGGAGCTAACTATGGCTACACCTTC.

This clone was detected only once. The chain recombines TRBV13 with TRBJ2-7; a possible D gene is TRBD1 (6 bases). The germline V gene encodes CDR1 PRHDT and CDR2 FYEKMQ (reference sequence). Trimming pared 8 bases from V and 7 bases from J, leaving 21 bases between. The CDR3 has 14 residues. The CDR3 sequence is CASRSSDSRLEQYF. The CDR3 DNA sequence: TGTGCCAGCCGATCCTCGGACAGTCGTTTAGAGCAGTACTTC. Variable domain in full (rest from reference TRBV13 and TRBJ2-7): AAGVIQSPRHLIKEKRETATLKCYPIPRHDTVYWYQQGPGQDPQFLISFYEKMQSDKGSIPDRFSAQQFSDYHSELNMSSLELGDSALYFCASRSSDSRLEQYFGPGTRLTVT.

The chain's CDR3 is CASSSQGRGTNEKLFF. CDR3 bases: TGCGCCAGCAGCTCCCAGGGGCGAGGAACTAATGAAAAACTGTTTTTT. The V call is TRBV5-1, the J call TRBJ1-4; D is possibly TRBD1 (6 bases). The CDR3 has 16 residues. The V gene's germline CDR1 is SGHRS and CDR2 YFSETQ. The V gene lost 3 bases and the J gene lost 1 base, with 13 bases spanning the gap. The full variable domain, in which reference TRBV5-1 and TRBJ1-4 provide the parts outside the CDR3, is KAGVTQTPRYLIKTRGQQVTLSCSPISGHRSVSWYQQTPGQGLQFLFEYFSETQRNKGNFPGRFSGRQFSNSRSEMNVSTLELGDSALYLCASSSQGRGTNEKLFFGSGTQLSVL.

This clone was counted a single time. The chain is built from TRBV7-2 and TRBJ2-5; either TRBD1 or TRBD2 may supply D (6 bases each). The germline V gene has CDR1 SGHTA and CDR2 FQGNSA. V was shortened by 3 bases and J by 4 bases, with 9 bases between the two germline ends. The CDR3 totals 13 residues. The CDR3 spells CASSFGGGETQYF. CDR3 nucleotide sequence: TGTGCCAGCAGCTTTGGAGGGGGAGAGACCCAGTACTTC. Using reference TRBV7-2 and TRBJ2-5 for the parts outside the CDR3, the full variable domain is GAGVSQSPSNKVTEKGKDVELRCDPISGHTALYWYRQSLGQGLEFLIYFQGNSAPDKSGLPSDRFSAERTGGSVSTLTIQRTQQEDSAVYLCASSFGGGETQYFGPGTRLLVL.

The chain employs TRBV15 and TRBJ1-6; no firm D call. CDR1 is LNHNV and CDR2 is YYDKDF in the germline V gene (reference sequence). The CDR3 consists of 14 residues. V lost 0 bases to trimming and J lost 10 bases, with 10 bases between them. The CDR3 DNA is TGTGCCACCAGCAGAGAGGTCCGGGAATCACCCCTCCACTTT. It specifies CATSREVRESPLHF.

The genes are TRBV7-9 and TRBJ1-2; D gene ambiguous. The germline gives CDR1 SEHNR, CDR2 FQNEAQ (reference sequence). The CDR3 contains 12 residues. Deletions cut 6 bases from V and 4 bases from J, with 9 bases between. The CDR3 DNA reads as TGTGCCAGCAGGTACCTGGGCTATGGCTACACCTTC. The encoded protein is CASRYLGYGYTF.

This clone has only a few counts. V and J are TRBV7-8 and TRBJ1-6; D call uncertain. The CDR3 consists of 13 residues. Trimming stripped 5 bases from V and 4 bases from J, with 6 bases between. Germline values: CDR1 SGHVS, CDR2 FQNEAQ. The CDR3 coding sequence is TGTGCCAGCAGCCTTGTGTATAATTCACCCCTCCACTTT. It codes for CASSLVYNSPLHF.

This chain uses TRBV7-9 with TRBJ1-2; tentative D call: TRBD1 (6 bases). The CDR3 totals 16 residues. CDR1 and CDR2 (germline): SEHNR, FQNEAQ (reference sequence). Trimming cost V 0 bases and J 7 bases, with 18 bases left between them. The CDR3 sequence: CASSLAYLQGISGYTF. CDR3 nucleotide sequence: TGTGCCAGCAGCTTAGCGTATCTTCAGGGGATTTCTGGCTACACCTTC. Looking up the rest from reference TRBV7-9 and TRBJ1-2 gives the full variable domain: DTGVSQNPRHKITKRGQNVTFRCDPISEHNRLYWYRQTLGQGPEFLTYFQNEAQLEKSRLLSDRFSAERPKGSFSTLEIQRTEQGDSAMYLCASSLAYLQGISGYTFGSGTRLTVV.